The source of this TCR beta chain is a study of cytomegalovirus exposure and HLA in healthy donors. Study details: Early released data comprised some 91 million unique TCRs from HLA-typed donors.

The PCR contained 60 Vbeta and 13 Jbeta primers. TCRdb's table, derived via immunoSEQ multiplex PCR, lists solely in-frame clones and lacks some. The sample shows roughly 100,000 clones, more than 65% of them seen only once. This CDR3 comprises 13 residues. V gave up 3 bases and J gave up 4 bases, with 10 bases separating them. Germline V gives CDR1 KGHSH, CDR2 LQKENI. This clone has a handful of counts. What it binds is not known. Findings of the study overall: What TCR beta sequences reportedly achieved was accurate prediction of HLA-A and HLA-B alleles in most subjects. Overall, roughly 160 TCR beta chains were annotated as cytomegalovirus-associated.

The receptor's source is a woman younger than 35 in good health and CMV-seropositive. V is TRBV18 and J is TRBJ2-7, with a weak D call TRBD1 (6 bases). The specimen was PBMCs. The CDR3 nucleotides are TGTGCCAGCTCACCGGACAGATTTTACGAGCAGTACTTC. Translation gives CASSPDRFYEQYF.